The 7 T cell receptor beta chains below all came from one sample that was sequenced in a study of cytotoxic CD8 clonotypes in ibrutinib-treated CLL. Data came from immunoSEQ multiplex PCR; TCRdb stores just in-frame clones and leaves some out. The sample includes approximately 200,000 clones, around 72% seen only once; the top ten take about an eighth. Sequencing used PBMCs, obtained after 24 months of ibrutinib treatment. Source of these receptors: a human donor with chronic lymphocytic leukemia.

The chain has TRBV5-1 and TRBJ2-2; 13 bases line up with TRBD2. CDR3 length: 16 amino acids. The germline V gene encodes CDR1 SGHRS and CDR2 YFSETQ. V was clipped by 2 bases and J by 7 bases; unmatched bases: 5. CDR3 residues: CASSFQGLAGHGELFF. The CDR3 DNA follows: TGCGCCAGCAGCTTTCAGGGACTAGCGGGACACGGGGAGCTGTTTTTT.

This clone was detected only a few times. The chain has TRBV5-1 and TRBJ1-5, with D perhaps matching TRBD1 (5 bases). V dropped 0 bases and J dropped 2 bases, with 9 bases sitting between them. The CDR3 has 15 amino acids. From germline, CDR1 is SGHRS and CDR2 YFSETQ. The CDR3 spells CASSLGQSRNQPQHF. The CDR3 nucleotides read TGCGCCAGCAGCTTGGGACAGAGCCGCAATCAGCCCCAGCATTTT.

The chain links TRBV4-2 to TRBJ2-6; tentative D call: TRBD2 (5 bases). Germline V gives CDR1 LGHNA, CDR2 YNFKEQ. The CDR3 consists of 16 residues. V shed 4 bases and J shed 0 bases, with 10 bases lying between them. The CDR3, as DNA: TGTGCCAGCAGCCTTTTTACTAGCTCTGGGGCCAACGTCCTGACTTTC. Protein sequence: CASSLFTSSGANVLTF.

The J gene is TRBJ2-5, the V gene TRBV27; possible D gene TRBD2, 6 bases. The ends were cut back, 3 bases at V and 2 bases at J, with 16 bases in the middle. The CDR3 is 16 amino acids. In germline, CDR1 is MNHEY, CDR2 SMNVEV (reference sequence). DNA for the CDR3: TGTGCCAGCAGTTTGTCCACCCTAGCGCGACAAGAGACCCAGTACTTC. Its translation is CASSLSTLARQETQYF.

The rearrangement joins TRBV19 to TRBJ1-3; D is uncertain. This CDR3 has 17 residues. Germline loops: CDR1 LNHDA, CDR2 SQIVND (reference sequence). V was cut by 4 bases and J by 0 bases, with 16 bases left in between. DNA for the CDR3: TGTGCCAGTAGTACCCGCCCGGACGTTCTCTCTGGAAACACCATATATTTT. It specifies CASSTRPDVLSGNTIYF.

The J gene is TRBJ2-1, the V gene TRBV6-1; 8 bases line up with TRBD1. From germline, CDR1 is MNHNS and CDR2 SASEGT. There are 15 residues in the CDR3. The ends lost 4 bases at V and 7 bases at J; junction bases unmatched: 9. CDR3 amino acids: CASSATGQEKNEQFF. As DNA, the CDR3 is TGTGCCAGCAGTGCCACGGGACAGGAGAAAAATGAGCAGTTCTTC.

The J gene is TRBJ1-2, the V gene TRBV27; a possible D gene is TRBD1 (6 bases). Trimming took off 3 bases at V and 4 bases at J, with 9 bases between the two ends. Germline V gene data show CDR1 as MNHEY and CDR2 as SMNVEV (reference sequence). The CDR3 extends over 13 amino acids. CDR3 nucleotides: TGTGCCAGCAGTTTGGGCAGGGGCTATGGCTACACCTTC. Amino acids: CASSLGRGYGYTF.